This T cell receptor (beta chain) appears in the sequencing data of a study of blood T cell repertoires in COVID-19. Study-wide background: Both acute and convalescent COVID-19 samples were obtained from the United States, Italy and Spain. PBMCs, B-cell-depleted T cells, or T cells were the source of the cDNA or gDNA that made up the material.

As to this clone: Other DNA sequences of this sample code for an identical CDR3.

The CDR3 contains 15 residues. With V trimmed by 2 bases and J by 3 bases, 2 bases remained unmatched. Per germline, CDR1 KGHSH and CDR2 LQKENI. Here immunoSEQ multiplex PCR was the method, and the copy in TCRdb shows in-frame clones only, minus some. This table holds approximately 170,000 clones, over 80% found once. Sequenced: peripheral blood. The chain recombines TRBV18 with TRBJ1-5, with 9 nucleotides matching TRBD1. The clonotype originates from a man in his 70s who had recovered from COVID-19. The CDR3 region is CASSPGTGINQPQHF. The CDR3 DNA follows: TGTGCCAGCTCACCAGGGACAGGGATCAATCAGCCCCAGCATTTT.